The 27 T cell receptor beta chains below all came from one sample that was sequenced in a study of blood T cell repertoires in COVID-19. Profiling relied on immunoSEQ multiplex PCR, and the TCRdb table lists in-frame clones only, not all of them. Altogether around 160,000 clones are present, 88% being singletons, with the ten largest covering approximately 1.2%. The sample comprised PBMCs or T cells enriched from blood (not recorded which). Receptors originate from a woman aged 25 to 39 with acute COVID-19.

This chain joins TRBV5-1 and TRBJ1-1; 8 bases are shared with TRBD1. Germline-derived CDR1 and CDR2 are SGHRS and YFSETQ. J gave up 10 bases and V 3 bases, and 11 bases lay outside the gene matches. The CDR3 contains 14 residues. The CDR3 region has the DNA TGCGCCAGCAGCTCAGAACCGGACAGGGTCAGAGCTTTCTTT. This gives the protein CASSSEPDRVRAFF. Together with reference TRBV5-1 and TRBJ1-1, the CDR3 gives the full variable domain: KAGVTQTPRYLIKTRGQQVTLSCSPISGHRSVSWYQQTPGQGLQFLFEYFSETQRNKGNFPGRFSGRQFSNSRSEMNVSTLELGDSALYLCASSSEPDRVRAFFGQGTRLTVV.

The sample holds one count of this clone. Other DNA sequences in the same sample also yield this CDR3. V usage is TRBV7-2 and J usage is TRBJ1-2; 7 nucleotides align to TRBD1. With V trimmed by 1 base and J by 4 bases, 6 bases remained unmatched. Germline CDR1 is SGHTA and CDR2 is FQGNSA. The CDR3 is 15 amino acids. CDR3 sequence reads: CASSLVGGGGYGYTF. The CDR3 bases are TGTGCCAGCAGCTTAGTTGGAGGGGGCGGCTATGGCTACACCTTC.

The V gene is TRBV4-3, the J gene TRBJ1-1; the D is unclear. The CDR3 is 19 residues long. Trimming cost V 0 bases and J 4 bases, with 24 bases left between them. The germline gives CDR1 LGHNA, CDR2 YSLEER. In DNA form, the CDR3 reads TGCGCCAGCAGCCAAGACCCTTTGGCCGCAGACGAGGGAGGCACTGAAGCTTTCTTT. Protein product: CASSQDPLAADEGGTEAFF.

The gene calls are TRBV7-9 and TRBJ2-1, with 7 bases lining up with TRBD1. This CDR3 is built from 15 residues. The trim removed 2 bases at V and 8 bases at J, leaving 9 bases unmatched. Per the germline V gene, CDR1 is SEHNR and CDR2 is FQNEAQ (reference sequence). The CDR3 region is CASSLFQGVRDEQFF. The CDR3 DNA sequence: TGTGCCAGCAGCTTATTCCAGGGGGTAAGGGATGAGCAGTTCTTC.

The chain has TRBV9 and TRBJ2-7, with D possibly matching TRBD2 (6 bases). CDR1 and CDR2 from the germline V gene are SGDLS and YYNGEE. This CDR3 is 15 amino acids long. V lost 0 bases to trimming and J lost 0 bases, with 10 bases between them. The CDR3 DNA reads as TGTGCCAGCAGCGTAGGGGTAGCGGCCTCCTACGAGCAGTACTTC. It translates to CASSVGVAASYEQYF.

The CDR3 bases are TGCGCCAGCAGCTTGGCCAGGGCGGGGTTGATCAATGAGCAGTTCTTC. This translates into CASSLARAGLINEQFF. V gene TRBV5-1 combines with J gene TRBJ2-1; tentatively, D is TRBD2 (6 bases). V lost 0 bases and J 6 bases, leaving 16 bases between the germline ends. Germline V gives CDR1 SGHRS, CDR2 YFSETQ. CDR3 length equals 16 residues.

The chain is built from TRBV14 and TRBJ2-3; TRBD2 matches 10 bases. The V segment lost 4 bases and the J segment 5 bases; nucleotides outside the gene matches: 15. This CDR3 comprises 18 residues. Germline-derived CDR1 and CDR2 are SGHDN and FVKESK. In nucleotides, the CDR3 is TGTGCCAGCAGCCCCAAGAAGGCTAGCGGGAGTCTCGTAGATACGCAGTATTTT. Amino acid sequence: CASSPKKASGSLVDTQYF.

The chain couples TRBV28 to TRBJ1-3, with a tentative D call TRBD1 (5 bases). The ends were cut back, 5 bases at V and 0 bases at J, with 11 bases in the middle. The germline V gene encodes CDR1 MDHEN and CDR2 SYDVKM. The CDR3 spans 15 residues. The CDR3 DNA is TGTGCCAGCAGTCTCAGGGTTGGCTCTGGAAACACCATATATTTT. Translation: CASSLRVGSGNTIYF.

V is TRBV19 and J is TRBJ1-2; 7 nucleotides align to TRBD1. The J segment lost 7 bases and the V segment lost 7 bases, leaving 12 bases of the junction unmatched. Germline V gives CDR1 LNHDA, CDR2 SQIVND (reference sequence). The CDR3 spans 14 residues. In nucleotides, the CDR3 is TGTGCCAGTACCCCATCGGGGACAGTACCTGGCTACACCTTC. It codes for CASTPSGTVPGYTF.

This clone occurred once. This sequence joins TRBV7-8 and TRBJ1-1; 8 bases are a match to TRBD1. Per the germline V gene, CDR1 is SGHVS and CDR2 is FQNEAQ. With 5 bases clipped from V and 11 bases from J, the junction kept 7 bases outside the gene matches. CDR3 length: 12 residues. The CDR3 sequence is CASSGQGAWAFF. The CDR3 DNA is TGTGCCAGCAGCGGACAGGGAGCTTGGGCTTTCTTT. The full variable domain, in which reference TRBV7-8 and TRBJ1-1 provide the parts outside the CDR3, is GAGVSQSPRYKVAKRGQDVALRCDPISGHVSLFWYQQALGQGPEFLTYFQNEAQLDKSGLPSDRFFAERPEGSVSTLKIQRTQQEDSAVYLCASSGQGAWAFFGQGTRLTVV.

This clone was counted a single time. V usage is TRBV7-2 and J usage is TRBJ1-6; 7 positions match TRBD1. The V segment lost 1 base and the J segment 7 bases; nucleotides outside the gene matches: 4. Germline assignment: CDR1 SGHTA and CDR2 FQGNSA. The CDR3 totals 15 residues. The CDR3 sequence: CASSLEGQLNSPLHF. As DNA, the CDR3 is TGTGCCAGCAGCTTAGAGGGACAGTTAAATTCACCCCTCCACTTT.

The rearrangement uses TRBV5-8 and TRBJ2-5; tentative D call: TRBD1 (6 bases). From germline, CDR1 is SGHTS and CDR2 YDEGEE. The CDR3 sequence is 16 residues long. With 2 bases removed from V and 5 bases from J, the gap between germline ends came to 19 bases. This CDR3 is CASSFLWAAGEETQYF. DNA for the CDR3: TGTGCCAGCAGCTTCCTCTGGGCCGCAGGGGAGGAGACCCAGTACTTC.

In regard to this clone: Germline is not matched at one junction end, which may reflect a read error. V and J are TRBV28 and TRBJ1-2, with 8 bases matching TRBD1. The CDR3 has 11 residues. Germline V gene sequence: CDR1 MDHEN, CDR2 SYDVKM. The CDR3 nucleotides are TGCCTAGTTAACAGGGGGAATGGCTACACCTTC. Protein product: CLVNRGNGYTF.

The chain uses TRBV6-5 and TRBJ2-2, with a weak D call TRBD1 (6 bases). Germline V gene data show CDR1 as MNHEY and CDR2 as SVGAGI. V lost 7 bases and J lost 0, with 12 bases in between. This CDR3 is 15 amino acids long. The CDR3 DNA reads as TGTGCCAGCACCGTGCAGGGGTCGAACACCGGGGAGCTGTTTTTT. Amino acids: CASTVQGSNTGELFF.

This rearrangement joins TRBV5-5 to TRBJ1-1, with 7 bases aligning to TRBD1. Germline V gene data show CDR1 as SGHKS and CDR2 as YYEKEE (reference sequence). The length of the CDR3 is 14 residues. V was pared by 4 bases and J by 5 bases, with 8 bases of the junction left unmatched. CDR3 amino acids: CASSPTGLLTEAFF. Written as DNA, the CDR3 is TGTGCCAGCAGCCCGACAGGGCTTTTGACTGAAGCTTTCTTT. Full variable domain (missing parts from reference TRBV5-5 and TRBJ1-1): DAGVTQSPTHLIKTRGQQVTLRCSPISGHKSVSWYQQVLGQGPQFIFQYYEKEERGRGNFPDRFSARQFPNYSSELNVNALLLGDSALYLCASSPTGLLTEAFFGQGTRLTVV.

The rearrangement uses TRBV27 and TRBJ1-5; D gene uncertain. This CDR3 has 13 amino acids. The germline V gene encodes CDR1 MNHEY and CDR2 SMNVEV (reference sequence). Trimming shortened V by 5 bases and J by 1 base, and 6 bases separated the two germline ends. The CDR3, as DNA: TGTGCCAGCAGTCCTACCAGCAATCAGCCCCAGCATTTT. Translation gives CASSPTSNQPQHF.

V and J are TRBV28 and TRBJ2-4, with TRBD1 matching over 7 bases. V shed 2 bases, J shed 5 bases, and the junction held 9 bases outside the gene matches. Germline V gene lookup returns CDR1 MDHEN and CDR2 SYDVKM. The length of the CDR3 is 16 residues. Here the CDR3 DNA reads TGTGCCAGCAGTTTAGTAGGGGGCGATTTGGAAAACATTCAGTACTTC. It specifies CASSLVGGDLENIQYF.

This chain joins TRBV30 and TRBJ1-3, with D possibly being TRBD1 (5 bases). Trimming took off 2 bases at V and 4 bases at J, with 12 bases between the two ends. CDR1 is GTSNPN, CDR2 SVGIG, per germline (reference sequence). The CDR3 loop spans 14 amino acids. The CDR3 nucleotides read TGTGCCTGGAGTCGTACAGGTCGGGGAAACACCATATATTTT. Translation: CAWSRTGRGNTIYF.

V and J are TRBV3-1 (or the pseudogene TRBV3-2) and TRBJ1-1; D gene unclear. CDR3 length: 16 amino acids. Trimming pared 0 bases from V and 4 bases from J, leaving 15 bases between. Germline CDR1 LGHDT, CDR2 YNNKEL (reference sequence). The CDR3 spells CASSQENLLRGTEAFF. The CDR3 DNA reads as TGTGCCAGCAGCCAAGAGAACCTCCTCCGGGGCACTGAAGCTTTCTTT.

CDR3 region: CASSYLYGYTF. CDR3 nucleotide sequence: TGTGCCAGCAGTTATCTCTATGGCTACACCTTC. The chain carries TRBV6-6 and TRBJ1-2, with D uncertain. Per the germline V gene, CDR1 is MNHNY and CDR2 is SVGAGI (reference sequence). V was cut by 3 bases and J by 4 bases, with 3 bases left in between. The CDR3 totals 11 residues.

The rearrangement joins TRBV7-9 to TRBJ2-5, with 10 positions matching TRBD1. CDR3 length: 17 amino acids. V gave up 0 bases and J gave up 5 bases; unmatched junction bases: 9. Germline-derived CDR1 and CDR2 are SEHNR and FQNEAQ (reference sequence). In nucleotides, the CDR3 is TGTGCCAGCAGCTTAGCGTCCGGGACAGGGGTTGGCGAGACCCAGTACTTC. Its protein product is CASSLASGTGVGETQYF.

The rearrangement uses TRBV6-5 and TRBJ1-4, with a weak D call TRBD1 (6 bases). Trimming left V 2 bases short and J 5 bases short, with 15 bases between. CDR3 length: 16 amino acids. CDR1 MNHEY and CDR2 SVGAGI come from the germline V gene. This chain's CDR3 is CASSYTGRGGNEKLFF. The DNA for the CDR3 is TGTGCCAGCAGTTACACAGGGAGGGGAGGAAATGAAAAACTGTTTTTT.

The chain recombines TRBV6-2 or TRBV6-3 with TRBJ1-6; no clear D. The CDR3 covers 17 residues. CDR1 is MNHEY and CDR2 is SVGEGT in the germline V gene. Trimming pared 0 bases from V and 8 bases from J, leaving 17 bases between. In DNA form, the CDR3 reads TGTGCCAGCAGTTACTCCGGACGCTCCGGGGTTTATTCACCCCTCCACTTT. Translation: CASSYSGRSGVYSPLHF.

The chain carries TRBV5-1 and TRBJ1-1; D perhaps matches TRBD1 (6 bases). Germline V lookup: CDR1 SGHRS, CDR2 YFSETQ. CDR3 length: 15 amino acids. Trimming removed 4 bases at V and 5 bases at J, with 18 bases between. The CDR3 DNA sequence: TGCGCCAGCAGCACCCAGGCGGGGGGCGCAACTGAAGCTTTCTTT. Protein sequence: CASSTQAGGATEAFF.

The chain uses TRBV7-2 and TRBJ2-5; 9 bases fit TRBD1. The germline CDR1 and CDR2 sequences are SGHTA and FQGNSA. Unmatched junction bases numbered 6, after V lost 4 bases and J lost 3 bases. The CDR3 consists of 15 residues. In nucleotides, the CDR3 is TGTGCCAGCAGCTCCGGACAGGGGAGGGAAGAGACCCAGTACTTC. Residues: CASSSGQGREETQYF.

V gene TRBV24-1 combines with J gene TRBJ1-2; TRBD1 is a possible D gene (6 bases). The V gene lost 5 bases and the J gene lost 8 bases, with 11 bases spanning the gap. The CDR3 is 12 residues long. Germline-derived CDR1 and CDR2 are KGHDR and SFDVKD. In nucleotides, the CDR3 is TGTGCCACCAGTGCCTCAGGGGTCGGCTACACCTTC. Protein: CATSASGVGYTF.

The chain links TRBV2 to TRBJ1-2; 8 nucleotides line up with TRBD1. Trimming at V came to 4 bases and at J to 4 bases, leaving 2 bases not matched to a gene. The germline V gene encodes CDR1 SNHLY and CDR2 FYNNEI. The CDR3 extends over 13 amino acids. The CDR3 DNA is TGTGCCAGCAGTGTACAGGGGGGCTATGGCTACACCTTC. This encodes CASSVQGGYGYTF.